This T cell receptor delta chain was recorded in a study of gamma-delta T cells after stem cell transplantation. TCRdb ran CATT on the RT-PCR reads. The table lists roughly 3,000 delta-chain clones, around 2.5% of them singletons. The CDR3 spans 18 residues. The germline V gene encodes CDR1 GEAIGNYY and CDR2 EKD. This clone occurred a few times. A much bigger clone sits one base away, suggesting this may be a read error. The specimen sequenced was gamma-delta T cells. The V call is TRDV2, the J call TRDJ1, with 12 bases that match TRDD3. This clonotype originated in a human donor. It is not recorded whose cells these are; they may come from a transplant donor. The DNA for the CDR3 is TGTGCCCGTGACACCCTGGGGGATACGAAAGGGTACACCGATAAACTCATCTTT. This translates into CARDTLGDTKGYTDKLIF.